Each of the 26 T cell receptor beta chains below was sequenced from the same sample in a study of OX40 agonist ivuxolimab in advanced cancers. Sequencing was performed with immunoSEQ multiplex PCR; in TCRdb, only in-frame clones are kept and a portion is missing. Among tens of thousands of clones listed, about 85% were seen once. This material consisted of CD4+ or CD8+ T cells sorted from blood, taken in a trial of the OX40 agonist ivuxolimab. These receptors were taken from an adult with an advanced solid tumor such as melanoma, head and neck, liver or kidney cancer.

The chain links TRBV7-8 to TRBJ1-3; 8 bases are a match to TRBD1. There are 16 residues in the CDR3. The germline gives CDR1 SGHVS, CDR2 FQNEAQ. J lost 4 bases, V lost 1 base, and 6 bases had no gene match. CDR3 in amino acids: CASSLGGRDRGNTIYF. The CDR3 region has the DNA TGTGCCAGCAGCTTAGGGGGCCGGGACAGGGGAAACACCATATATTTT.

The rearrangement uses TRBV7-2 and TRBJ2-1, with a tentative D call TRBD2 (6 bases). The CDR3 extends over 14 amino acids. Germline-derived CDR1 and CDR2 are SGHTA and FQGNSA. Trimming pared 1 base from V and 4 bases from J, leaving 8 bases between. The CDR3 DNA follows: TGTGCCAGCAGCTTAGGCGGGATATACAATGAGCAGTTCTTC. Translation: CASSLGGIYNEQFF.

The chain employs TRBV7-9 and TRBJ2-3, with unresolved D. The V end lost 3 bases, the J end lost 2 bases, and 12 bases lay between the germline ends. Germline assignment: CDR1 SEHNR and CDR2 FQNEAQ (reference sequence). The CDR3 length is 15 residues. The CDR3 sequence is CASSFAIELTDTQYF. In DNA, the CDR3 is TGTGCCAGCAGCTTTGCAATTGAACTCACAGATACGCAGTATTTT.

V gene TRBV5-1 combines with J gene TRBJ1-6, with D hard to call. The CDR3 is made up of 14 amino acids. V was pared by 5 bases and J by 8 bases, with 14 bases between. Looked up from germline, CDR1 is SGHRS and CDR2 is YFSETQ. CDR3 bases: TGCGCCAGCAGTCACGGGGTTGGGGATTCACCCCTCCACTTT. Translating it yields CASSHGVGDSPLHF.

The V gene is TRBV29-1, the J gene TRBJ1-4, with D unresolved. The CDR3 loop spans 12 amino acids. V lost 5 bases and J 10 bases, leaving 14 bases between the germline ends. Germline loops: CDR1 SQVTM, CDR2 ANQGSEA. CDR3 loop: CSVRFMEPKLFF. The CDR3 bases are TGCAGCGTTAGGTTCATGGAGCCAAAACTGTTTTTT.

The rearrangement links TRBV5-4 to TRBJ2-1; the match to TRBD2 covers 10 bases. Germline CDR1 reads SGHNT; CDR2 reads YYREEE (reference sequence). This CDR3 comprises 14 residues. V lost 9 bases and J lost 7; bases outside the gene matches: 10. The CDR3 loop is CATSAGGPRNEQFF. The CDR3 coding sequence is TGTGCCACCTCAGCGGGGGGGCCGCGGAATGAGCAGTTCTTC. The full variable domain, with the rest looked up from reference TRBV5-4 and TRBJ2-1, is ETGVTQSPTHLIKTRGQQVTLRCSSQSGHNTVSWYQQALGQGPQFIFQYYREEENGRGNFPPRFSGLQFPNYSSELNVNALELDDSALYLCATSAGGPRNEQFFGPGTRLTVL.

The chain is built from TRBV30 and TRBJ2-2; 8 bases fit TRBD1. The germline V gene has CDR1 GTSNPN and CDR2 SVGIG (reference sequence). The CDR3 length is 15 residues. With V trimmed by 4 bases and J by 1 base, 5 bases remained unmatched. CDR3 region: CAWNFGTGNTGELFF. The CDR3, as DNA: TGTGCCTGGAATTTCGGGACAGGGAACACCGGGGAGCTGTTTTTT.

Written as DNA, the CDR3 is TGTGCCAGCAGCTCGTCGGGGATAAGCTACGAGCAGTACTTC. It encodes CASSSSGISYEQYF. This chain links TRBV11-1 with TRBJ2-7; D may be TRBD2 (5 bases). The CDR3 has 14 residues. Germline V gene data show CDR1 as SGHAT and CDR2 as FQDESV (reference sequence). V lost 4 bases to trimming and J lost 3 bases, with 13 bases between them.

The chain has TRBV21-1 and TRBJ1-1; the table calls TRBD1, which could not be checked here. TRBV21-1 is a documented pseudogene. The CDR3 has 15 amino acids. CDR3 residues: CASSKRQGMNTEAFF. CDR3 in DNA: TGTGCCAGCAGCAAAAGGCAGGGGATGAACACTGAAGCTTTCTTT.

The chain combines TRBV7-3 with TRBJ2-2; D is unresolved. The germline V and J ends were trimmed by 5 bases and 1 base, with 8 bases remaining between them. The CDR3 extends over 14 amino acids. Germline CDR1 is SGHTA and CDR2 is FQGTGA. The CDR3 spells CASSREMNTGELFF. CDR3 nucleotide sequence: TGTGCCAGCAGCCGTGAGATGAACACCGGGGAGCTGTTTTTT.

The genes are TRBV6-5 and TRBJ1-5, with unresolved D. Germline V gives CDR1 MNHEY, CDR2 SVGAGI. Trimming left V 0 bases short and J 8 bases short, with 5 bases between. The length of the CDR3 is 12 residues. CDR3 DNA: TGTGCCAGCAGTTACTCACGGAAGCCCCAGCATTTT. This translates into CASSYSRKPQHF.

This clone was counted only a few times. The rearrangement links TRBV5-4 to TRBJ1-1; D is unresolved. CDR1 SGHNT and CDR2 YYREEE come from the germline V gene (reference sequence). The CDR3 length is 15 residues. Between the trimmed V and J ends, which lost 4 bases and 1 base, there was a span of 14 bases. The CDR3 reads CASSPQSASNTEAFF. The CDR3 bases are TGTGCCAGCAGCCCGCAGTCAGCCTCGAACACTGAAGCTTTCTTT.

The chain combines TRBV6-5 with TRBJ1-5, with D possibly being TRBD1 (6 bases). The CDR3 has 13 residues. The germline V gene has CDR1 MNHEY and CDR2 SVGAGI. Trimming left V 5 bases short and J 3 bases short, with 8 bases between. Here the CDR3 reads CASSRDNNQPQHF. In DNA, the CDR3 is TGTGCCAGCAGTCGGGACAACAATCAGCCCCAGCATTTT.

The CDR3 DNA sequence: TGTGCCAGCAGTGTATTACATGGAAGGACTGAAGCTTTCTTT. Residues: CASSVLHGRTEAFF. This sequence joins TRBV2 and TRBJ1-1; D is uncertain. Per germline, CDR1 SNHLY and CDR2 FYNNEI. There are 14 residues in the CDR3. Deletions cut 4 bases from V and 5 bases from J, with 14 bases between.

The rearrangement links TRBV7-2 to TRBJ2-2, with 7 bases fitting TRBD1. The CDR3 is 13 residues long. V dropped 4 bases and J dropped 5; count of bases not matched to a gene: 1. Germline CDR1 and CDR2: SGHTA and FQGNSA. The CDR3 nucleotides are TGTGCCAGCAGCTCGACAGGGACCGGGGAGCTGTTTTTT. Encoded protein: CASSSTGTGELFF.

The chain combines TRBV6-6 with TRBJ1-2, with TRBD1 matching over 7 bases. Trimming cost V 6 bases and J 2 bases; bases outside gene matches: 6. Germline-derived CDR1 and CDR2 are MNHNY and SVGAGI (reference sequence). The CDR3 runs to 14 residues. In DNA, the CDR3 is TGTGCCAGCAGGCGAGGGGGCTTAAACTATGGCTACACCTTC. Protein sequence: CASRRGGLNYGYTF.

The chain is built from TRBV6-1 and TRBJ2-6; 7 nucleotides line up with TRBD1. This CDR3 spans 17 amino acids. The trim removed 2 bases at V and 0 bases at J, leaving 4 bases unmatched. The germline V gene has CDR1 MNHNS and CDR2 SASEGT. CDR3 sequence reads: CASSESRGPSGANVLTF. DNA of the CDR3: TGTGCCAGCAGTGAATCTAGGGGGCCCTCTGGGGCCAACGTCCTGACTTTC.

The V gene is TRBV7-8, the J gene TRBJ2-3; TRBD2 is a possible D gene (5 bases). CDR1 SGHVS and CDR2 FQNEAQ come from the germline V gene. Deletions cut 2 bases from V and 0 bases from J, with 12 bases between. The CDR3 loop spans 16 amino acids. The CDR3 bases are TGTGCCAGCAGCTTAAGGAGCGGTCCTAGCACAGATACGCAGTATTTT. It codes for CASSLRSGPSTDTQYF.

J is TRBJ2-1 and V is TRBV5-1, with 7 bases that match TRBD1. This CDR3 contains 21 residues. The junction had 18 bases not matched to a gene; V was cut back by 0 bases and J by 0 bases. Germline V lookup: CDR1 SGHRS, CDR2 YFSETQ. The DNA of the CDR3 is TGCGCCAGCAGCTTGGATGGAGACGCTGCTAGGGGGCTTAGCTCCTACAATGAGCAGTTCTTC. Amino acids: CASSLDGDAARGLSSYNEQFF.

V gene TRBV7-8 combines with J gene TRBJ1-6; TRBD1 agrees at 10 bases. The trim removed 3 bases at V and 9 bases at J, leaving 5 bases unmatched. Looked up from germline, CDR1 is SGHVS and CDR2 is FQNEAQ. The CDR3 runs 15 residues. The CDR3 bases are TGTGCCAGCAGCTTCGAGGGGACAGGGGTTTCACCCCTCCACTTT. Its translation: CASSFEGTGVSPLHF.

The J gene is TRBJ1-1, the V gene TRBV6-5; D may be TRBD1 (6 bases). The V gene lost 7 bases and the J gene lost 1 base, with 16 bases spanning the gap. CDR1 and CDR2 from the germline V gene are MNHEY and SVGAGI. The CDR3 sequence is 15 residues long. DNA of the CDR3: TGTGCCAGCACCCCATCCCGGACAGCGAACACTGAAGCTTTCTTT. This encodes CASTPSRTANTEAFF.

This clone has more than one count but fewer than ten. This rearrangement joins TRBV5-1 to TRBJ2-3; TRBD2 matches at 12 bases. J lost 5 bases, V lost 3 bases, and 4 bases had no gene match. Germline V gives CDR1 SGHRS, CDR2 YFSETQ. The CDR3 consists of 15 residues. The CDR3 reads CASSSQTSGGDTQYF. CDR3 DNA: TGCGCCAGCAGCTCTCAGACTAGCGGGGGAGATACGCAGTATTTT.

This chain links TRBV2 with TRBJ2-1; no definite D call. V shed 7 bases and J shed 10 bases, with 11 bases lying between them. From germline, CDR1 is SNHLY and CDR2 FYNNEI. The CDR3 totals 11 residues. As DNA, the CDR3 is TGTGCCAGCACGAGAACGGGCGAGCAGTTCTTC. It yields the protein CASTRTGEQFF.

This chain's CDR3 is CASSFSGDTGELFF. The CDR3 DNA follows: TGTGCCAGCAGCTTTTCAGGAGACACCGGGGAGCTGTTTTTT. The genes are TRBV7-3 and TRBJ2-2; D remains ambiguous. This CDR3 is 14 amino acids long. With 3 bases removed from V and 3 bases from J, the gap between germline ends came to 8 bases. CDR1 SGHTA and CDR2 FQGTGA come from the germline V gene.

The CDR3 loop reads CASSLPVTQYF. The CDR3 DNA reads TGTGCCAGCAGCCTGCCCGTGACCCAGTACTTC. V gene TRBV2 combines with J gene TRBJ2-5; no firm D call. Germline CDR1 SNHLY, CDR2 FYNNEI. This CDR3 is built from 11 residues. Trimming removed 6 bases at V and 7 bases at J, with 9 bases between.

CDR3 region: CASSAGTSGGNEQYF. Here the CDR3 DNA reads TGTGCCAGCAGCGCGGGGACTAGCGGGGGAAACGAGCAGTACTTC. The chain couples TRBV6-5 to TRBJ2-7; 14 bases are shared with TRBD2. The J segment lost 5 bases and the V segment lost 6 bases, leaving 6 bases of the junction unmatched. This CDR3 contains 15 residues. Germline V lookup: CDR1 MNHEY, CDR2 SVGAGI.